This T cell receptor (beta chain) was found in a study of blood T cell repertoires in COVID-19 (dated by TCRdb to the early 2020s). Turning to the overall study: Samples from collaborators originated in the United States, Italy and Spain and spanned both the acute and convalescent phases of COVID-19. Where available, HLA class I and class II types were obtained from metadata supplied by the sample provider rather than from assay-based typing. The repertoires were released in a freely available public database intended as a resource for research on the immune response to SARS-CoV-2. The samples were drawn from the first 160 participants of the ongoing ImmuneRACE study and from 1,254 subjects provided by 6 global collaborators. The material from the prospective study consisted of cDNA or gDNA derived from T cells, B-cell-depleted T cells, or PBMCs. The sample metadata nearly always contained a de-identified subject ID, COVID-19 status, age in years and sex. The dataset comprised deeply sampled blood TCRbeta repertoires from subjects exposed to, actively infected with, or recovered from COVID-19.

This clone was picked up one time. No antigen is known for it. No much larger clonotype is one base removed from it; base qualities were not supplied. Collaborating institutions collected whole blood in K2EDTA tubes following their own protocols. Collaborator samples were shipped for TCRbeta analysis as frozen whole blood, isolated PBMCs, or DNA extracted from either sample type. Beyond this particular receptor, the publication reports: How much clinical and demographic metadata was included differed by source and by participant, and the metadata was provided uncurated.

The immunoSEQ Assay, a bias-controlled multiplex PCR, was used to amplify TCRbeta CDR3 regions from genomic DNA. The paper's data handling went like this. The number of nucleated cells in each sample was estimated by amplification of reference gene primers within the assay. To quantify the absolute abundance of each unique TCRbeta CDR3 rearrangement, sequence reads were collapsed and filtered. For each sample, productive Simpson clonality was calculated as the square root of Simpson's diversity index over productive rearrangements. TCRdb mirrors the immuneACCESS table, restricted to in-frame sequences. Some clones are absent from its copies; in checked studies, under half trace to an unresolved V gene, and the reason for the others is unknown. V, J and clone size are taken as reported in that table, and D and trimming were inferred from the DNA itself. For this sample there are fewer than 350,000 clones; about 89% appear just once. Of the sample, about 8.7% is held by the ten largest clones.

The receptor was derived from a man aged 35 to 55 with active or convalescent COVID-19. The source material was peripheral blood.

The DNA reads as follows: TGTGCCAGCAGCGTATCAGGGAACTCTGGAAACACCATATATTTT. This yields the protein CASSVSGNSGNTIYF. The sequence is built from TRBV9 and TRBJ1-3, with a weak D call of TRBD1 (5 bases match). V and J are truncated by 1 base and 0 bases respectively, leaving an intervening sequence of 8 bases. CDR1 is given as SGDLS and CDR2 as YYNGEE, both from the germline V gene. The CDR3 starts with the cysteine, ends with the phenylalanine, and has 15 residues. Only the CDR3 portion is preserved as DNA: 45 bases, with reading frame beginning at the first base.